This T cell receptor (beta chain) stems from a study of tumor and adjacent non-tumor tissue in lung cancer. About the study: There were roughly 11 adenocarcinoma, a couple of squamous cell carcinoma and 1 small cell lung cancer cases.

Study-wide points: Higher tumor TCR diversity was associated with shorter survival. Top 100 clones took a larger repertoire share in normal lung. Tumor tissue had significantly higher TCR diversity than normal lung.

RNA was extracted from bulk tissue without any cell sorting. This non-tumor lung sample came from over 3 cm beyond the tumor edge. Three rounds of nested PCR, following a modified ARM-PCR protocol, produced the TCRbeta library. TCRdb reprocessed the multiplex PCR reads with MiXCR, giving one entry per CDR3 protein. This table holds some 99,000 distinct CDR3 sequences, over 55% found once. A remark on this clonotype: Its antigen is unidentified. Germline is not matched at one junction end, which may reflect a read error.

The sample taken for sequencing was distant non-tumor lung tissue. This receptor was identified in a man in his sixties with non-small cell lung cancer.

The chain's CDR3 is CASSLHRVNEQNF. DNA of the CDR3: TGCGCCAGCAGCTTACACAGGGTGAACGAGCAGAACTTC. The chain is built from TRBV5-1 and TRBJ2-7, with D possibly being TRBD1 (6 bases). Germline lookup yields CDR1 SGHRS and CDR2 YFSETQ. This CDR3 has 13 amino acids.